Listed below are T cell receptor beta chains from one sample, sequenced in a study of blood T cell repertoires in COVID-19. The repertoire was sequenced with immunoSEQ multiplex PCR; TCRdb's copy has only in-frame clones and lacks some. The data show about 150,000 clones, approximately 90% seen once. Sequenced: peripheral blood. These receptors were obtained from a woman in her seventies with acute or convalescent COVID-19. Both conserved end residues are part of each CDR3. D genes are given only for firm matches. A row's size may be missing; if present it is once, few, many or a size class.

V: TRBV10-3; D: -; J: TRBJ1-6; size: -; DNA: TGTGCCATCAGTGATAAGGCTCGCGCCGGGTATAATTCACCCCTCCACTTT; CDR3: CAISDKARAGYNSPLHF
V: TRBV5-4; D: -; J: TRBJ2-3; size: few; DNA: TGTGCCAGCAGCTTGGATCCTAGGCCTAGCACAGATACGCAGTATTTT; CDR3: CASSLDPRPSTDTQYF
V: TRBV28; D: TRBD2; J: TRBJ2-3; size: -; DNA: TGTGCCAGCAGTTTGGGGACTAGCGGGGATACTGGTACGCAGTATTTT; CDR3: CASSLGTSGDTGTQYF
V: TRBV6-1; D: -; J: TRBJ1-1; size: -; DNA: TGTGCCAGCAGTGAAATCGGGCAGGGGTCTGGTGAAGCTTTCTTT; CDR3: CASSEIGQGSGEAFF
V: TRBV3-1/TRBV3-2; D: -; J: TRBJ2-1; size: -; DNA: TGTGCCAGCAGCCCCCGAGGGCTCACACTCTCCTACAATGAGCAGTTCTTC; CDR3: CASSPRGLTLSYNEQFF
V: TRBV21-1; D: -; J: TRBJ2-1; size: -; DNA: TGTGCCAGCAGCAAAGAAAAGGGGGTGAAAATCTATGAGCAGTTCTTC; CDR3: CASSKEKGVKIYEQFF
V: TRBV6-5; D: TRBD1; J: TRBJ1-2; size: -; DNA: TGTGCCAGCACAGGGACAGGGGGGAACTATGGCTACACCTTC; CDR3: CASTGTGGNYGYTF
V: TRBV2; D: -; J: TRBJ1-5; size: -; DNA: TGTGCCAGCAGAGAAGAGACAGGACCAAATCAGCCCCAGCATTTT; CDR3: CASREETGPNQPQHF
V: TRBV6-1; D: TRBD1; J: TRBJ2-2; size: -; DNA: TGTGCCAGCTCCGGGACAGGTGGCACCGGGGAGCTGTTTTTT; CDR3: CASSGTGGTGELFF
V: TRBV4-3; D: TRBD1; J: TRBJ1-5; size: -; DNA: TGCGCCAGCAGCCAAGACAGGGACAGAGGGGGCAATCAGCCCCAGCATTTT; CDR3: CASSQDRDRGGNQPQHF
V: TRBV20-1; D: -; J: TRBJ1-1; size: -; DNA: TGCAGTGCTAGTACTCGCAGGAACCCTGAAGCTTTCTTT; CDR3: CSASTRRNPEAFF
V: TRBV6-1; D: TRBD1; J: TRBJ2-3; size: -; DNA: TGTGCCAGCAGTGGCTTTAGGACAGGGAGCACAGATACGCAGTATTTT; CDR3: CASSGFRTGSTDTQYF
V: TRBV7-9; D: TRBD1; J: TRBJ1-2; size: -; DNA: TGTGCCAGCAGCCTCCTTGGGACAGAGGCTAACTATGGCTACACCTTC; CDR3: CASSLLGTEANYGYTF
V: TRBV19; D: -; J: TRBJ1-5; size: -; DNA: TGTGCCAGTAGTATAGACCCCGGGTGGCCCCAGCATTTT; CDR3: CASSIDPGWPQHF
V: TRBV13; D: -; J: TRBJ1-1; size: -; DNA: TGTGCCAGCAGCTTTATGACAGGAGGTCACACTGAAGCTTTCTTT; CDR3: CASSFMTGGHTEAFF
V: TRBV14; D: -; J: TRBJ2-5; size: -; DNA: TGTGCCAGCAGCCCCCAGCGGGTCGGGGAGACCCAGTACTTC; CDR3: CASSPQRVGETQYF
V: TRBV18; D: -; J: TRBJ1-1; size: -; DNA: TGTGCCAGCTCACCACCCAGCGGGAACACTGAAGCTTTCTTT; CDR3: CASSPPSGNTEAFF
V: TRBV7-6; D: -; J: TRBJ2-2; size: -; DNA: TGTGCCAGCAGCTTAGGCAGGGGGGACACCGGGGAGCTGTTTTTT; CDR3: CASSLGRGDTGELFF
V: TRBV27; D: TRBD1; J: TRBJ2-3; size: -; DNA: TGTGCCAGCAGTATACAGGGGGCAGGGACCACAGATACGCAGTATTTT; CDR3: CASSIQGAGTTDTQYF
V: TRBV11-2; D: TRBD2; J: TRBJ2-5; size: -; DNA: TGTGCCAGCAGCTCAATAACTAGCGGGGGGGCCCAAGAGACCCAGTACTTC; CDR3: CASSSITSGGAQETQYF
V: TRBV6-2/TRBV6-3; D: -; J: TRBJ1-2; size: once; DNA: TGTGCCAGCAGTTACTCGACAGGAGCGAACTATGGCTACACCTTC; CDR3: CASSYSTGANYGYTF
V: TRBV15; D: TRBD1; J: TRBJ1-2; size: -; DNA: TGTGCCACCAGCAGAGCAGCCTCGGGACAGGGGTTCGGTGGCTACACCTTC; CDR3: CATSRAASGQGFGGYTF
V: TRBV5-5; D: -; J: TRBJ2-5; size: -; DNA: TGTGCCAGCAGCTTGGACGTGGGCAGCGGCGAGGCCCAGTACTTC; CDR3: CASSLDVGSGEAQYF
V: TRBV7-3; D: TRBD2; J: TRBJ2-7; size: -; DNA: TGTGCCAGCAGCCCCTTCGGGGGGAGCTACGAGCAGTACTTC; CDR3: CASSPFGGSYEQYF
V: TRBV2; D: -; J: TRBJ2-2; size: -; DNA: TGTGCCAGCATCATGTCTAGGACCGGGGAGCTGTTTTTT; CDR3: CASIMSRTGELFF
V: TRBV19; D: -; J: TRBJ2-7; size: -; DNA: TGTGCCAGTACAGGGCTGACCTACGAGCAGTACTTC; CDR3: CASTGLTYEQYF
V: TRBV7-6; D: -; J: TRBJ1-1; size: -; DNA: TGTGCCAGCAGCCTCCGGTCCCTAGGGGGGAACACTGAAGCTTTCTTT; CDR3: CASSLRSLGGNTEAFF
V: TRBV5-6; D: -; J: TRBJ1-2; size: -; DNA: TGTGCCAGCAGCACTACCTCTTATGGCTACACCTTC; CDR3: CASSTTSYGYTF
V: TRBV19; D: TRBD2; J: TRBJ2-7; size: -; DNA: TGTGCCAGTAAACGTGGCCTAGCGGGGAACTACGAGCAGTACTTC; CDR3: CASKRGLAGNYEQYF
V: TRBV7-2; D: -; J: TRBJ2-7; size: -; DNA: TGTGCCAGCAGCCCATCCTACGAGCAGTACTTC; CDR3: CASSPSYEQYF
V: TRBV6-6; D: -; J: TRBJ2-1; size: -; DNA: TGTGCCAGCAGTTACTCGGGGGGAGCCTACAATGAGCAGTTCTTC; CDR3: CASSYSGGAYNEQFF
V: TRBV7-2; D: TRBD2; J: TRBJ2-5; size: -; DNA: TGTGCCAGCAGCGCAGGGGCGACTAGCGGGGATGGCGGGATGTACTTC; CDR3: CASSAGATSGDGGMYF
V: TRBV7-2; D: -; J: TRBJ2-2; size: -; DNA: TGTGCCAGCAGTATTGACTCAGCGAACACCGGGGAGCTGTTTTTT; CDR3: CASSIDSANTGELFF
V: TRBV27; D: TRBD2; J: TRBJ2-7; size: -; DNA: TGTGCCAGCAGCCGTAGCGGGGGCCCTGGGTACGAGCAGTACTTC; CDR3: CASSRSGGPGYEQYF
V: TRBV6-6; D: TRBD1; J: TRBJ1-1; size: once; DNA: TGTGCCAGCAGTTACCGCTTTAACAGGGGCAACACTGAAGCTTTCTTT; CDR3: CASSYRFNRGNTEAFF
V: TRBV6-5; D: -; J: TRBJ1-2; size: -; DNA: TGTGCCAGCAGCCAAAATTGGAGATATGGCTACACCTTC; CDR3: CASSQNWRYGYTF
V: TRBV19; D: -; J: TRBJ1-5; size: -; DNA: TGTGCCAGTAGTATAGTCGGGACAAGCAATCAGCCCCAGCATTTT; CDR3: CASSIVGTSNQPQHF
V: TRBV7-9; D: TRBD1; J: TRBJ2-1; size: -; DNA: TGTGCCAGCAGCACTCAGGGGACAGGGAACAATGAGCAGTTCTTC; CDR3: CASSTQGTGNNEQFF
V: TRBV7-2; D: -; J: TRBJ1-2; size: once; DNA: TGTGCCAGCAGCTTAGGAGGTTTAGGCTACACCTTC; CDR3: CASSLGGLGYTF
V: TRBV7-2; D: -; J: TRBJ1-1; size: -; DNA: TGTGCCAGCAGCTTATCGACAGAGCGAAACACTGAAGCTTTCTTT; CDR3: CASSLSTERNTEAFF
V: TRBV5-1; D: -; J: TRBJ2-3; size: -; DNA: TGCGCCAGCGGAGCACGGACTGCAGATACGCAGTATTTT; CDR3: CASGARTADTQYF
V: TRBV6-2/TRBV6-3; D: TRBD1; J: TRBJ1-1; size: -; DNA: TGTGCCAGCAGTAGACAGGGGCCTGAAGCTTTCTTT; CDR3: CASSRQGPEAFF
V: TRBV30; D: TRBD1; J: TRBJ1-5; size: -; DNA: TGTGCCTGGAGTGCAGGGACAGGGGGCAATCAGCCCCAGCATTTT; CDR3: CAWSAGTGGNQPQHF
V: TRBV7-2; D: -; J: TRBJ2-7; size: -; DNA: TGTGCCAGCAGCTTGGAGGCCCCAGGTCTATCTTCCGAGCAGTACTTC; CDR3: CASSLEAPGLSSEQYF
V: TRBV10-3; D: TRBD1; J: TRBJ2-1; size: -; DNA: TGTGCCATCAGTGCGACAGGGGGCGCCTACAATGAGCAGTTCTTC; CDR3: CAISATGGAYNEQFF
V: TRBV6-5; D: TRBD2; J: TRBJ2-7; size: once; DNA: TGTGCCAGCAGTTCCGGGGGGATCAACTCCTACGAGCAGTACTTC; CDR3: CASSSGGINSYEQYF
V: TRBV27; D: -; J: TRBJ2-7; size: -; DNA: TGTGCCAGCAGTTTAGAACCAGGGGCCGGGGAGCAGTACTTC; CDR3: CASSLEPGAGEQYF
V: TRBV19; D: TRBD2; J: TRBJ2-7; size: -; DNA: TGTGCCAGTAGTCGACTAGCGGGGGCTTCCTACGAGCAGTACTTC; CDR3: CASSRLAGASYEQYF
V: TRBV2; D: -; J: TRBJ1-5; size: -; DNA: TGTGCCAGCAAGCGGGGACAAAATAGCAATCAGCCCCAGCATTTT; CDR3: CASKRGQNSNQPQHF
V: TRBV2; D: -; J: TRBJ1-4; size: few; DNA: TGTGCCAGCAGTCGGAGCAGGGGTGGTGAAAAACTGTTTTTT; CDR3: CASSRSRGGEKLFF
V: TRBV5-6; D: -; J: TRBJ1-4; size: -; DNA: TGTGCCAGCAGCCCCTCGACAGGTTCGAATGAAAAACTGTTTTTT; CDR3: CASSPSTGSNEKLFF
V: TRBV5-1; D: -; J: TRBJ2-3; size: -; DNA: TGCGCCAGCAGCTTGGCACCTAGCCTCTCCACAGATACGCAGTATTTT; CDR3: CASSLAPSLSTDTQYF
V: TRBV19; D: -; J: TRBJ1-2; size: -; DNA: TGTGCCAGTAGCCCGACACCTAACTATGGCTACACCTTC; CDR3: CASSPTPNYGYTF